This is a list of T cell receptor beta chains from one sample in a study of regulatory T cells in long-lasting Graves disease. TCRdb called the multiplex PCR reads again in MiXCR, with one record for every CDR3 protein. The data contain 700,000 or so distinct CDR3 sequences, approximately 29% of them singletons. Source: peripheral blood mononuclear cells (PBMCs), taken when the disease was refractory, from a patient treated with antithyroid drugs. The receptors were gathered from a female donor with Graves disease. The CDR3 runs from the conserved cysteine through the conserved F or W. Fields, in order: D gene, J gene, clone size, V gene, CDR3 length, CDR3 protein, CDR3 DNA. The D gene is left open where the match is weak. Expanded clones are given a class, and other clones once, few, many or no size at all.

>TRBD1|TRBJ2-2|few|TRBV20-1|14
CSASDRGDTGELFF
TGCAGTGCTTCGGACAGGGGTGACACCGGGGAGCTGTTTTTT
>.|TRBJ1-2|many|TRBV6-5|15
CASSYSQTGNDGYTF
TGTGCCAGCAGTTACTCCCAAACAGGGAACGATGGCTACACCTTC
>.|TRBJ1-6|few|TRBV5-1|15
CASRPEGVGVSPLHF
TGTGCCAGCAGACCTGAGGGGGTAGGAGTTTCACCCCTCCACTTT
>.|TRBJ2-7|.|TRBV20-1|14
CSARSLVDSYEQYF
TGCAGTGCTAGGAGTCTGGTAGACTCCTACGAGCAGTACTTC
>TRBD1|TRBJ1-4|.|TRBV12-3/TRBV12-4|16
CASSSQTGTANEKLFF
TGTGCCAGCAGTTCTCAAACCGGGACAGCTAATGAAAAACTGTTTTTT
>TRBD2|TRBJ2-7|few|TRBV7-9|15
CASPASSGSSYEQYF
TGTGCCAGCCCAGCGTCGAGCGGGAGTTCCTACGAGCAGTACTTC
>.|TRBJ2-7|.|TRBV6-5|16
CASSWGRGWGNGEQYF
TGTGCCAGCAGTTGGGGCAGGGGATGGGGCAACGGCGAGCAGTACTTC
>TRBD1|TRBJ1-2|many|TRBV2|15
CASYRWGQTNYGYTF
TGTGCCAGCTACCGTTGGGGACAGACTAACTATGGCTACACCTTC
>TRBD2|TRBJ2-7|.|TRBV5-1|16
CASSLGRTSATYEQYF
TGCGCCAGCAGCTTGGGTAGGACTAGCGCAACCTACGAGCAGTACTTC
>.|TRBJ2-7|.|TRBV27|14
CASSFLGSYHEQYF
TGTGCCAGCAGTTTTCTTGGGAGCTACCACGAGCAGTACTTC
>.|TRBJ2-7|many|TRBV6-5|13
CASSYSSSYEQYF
TGTGCCAGCAGTTACTCTAGCTCCTACGAGCAGTACTTC
>.|TRBJ2-5|many|TRBV2|14
CASRGAGAGETQYF
TGTGCCAGCAGGGGGGCGGGAGCCGGGGAGACCCAGTACTTC
>TRBD1|TRBJ1-5|.|TRBV20-1|15
CSARDEGRGHQPQHF
TGCAGTGCTAGAGATGAGGGCAGGGGGCATCAGCCCCAGCATTTT
>.|TRBJ1-2|few|TRBV20-1|11
CSAPGFSGYTF
TGCAGTGCCCCAGGGTTTAGTGGCTACACCTTC
>.|TRBJ1-2|few|TRBV24-1|14
CATTDSLTHYGYTF
TGTGCCACCACGGACAGCCTAACTCACTATGGCTACACCTTC
>.|TRBJ2-6|.|TRBV11-2|19
CASSLGVGTQLSGANVLTF
TGTGCCAGCAGCTTGGGGGTGGGCACCCAACTCTCTGGGGCCAACGTCCTGACTTTC
>.|TRBJ1-1|many|TRBV28|14
CASSADSGNTEAFF
TGTGCCAGCAGTGCGGACAGTGGGAACACTGAAGCTTTCTTT
>TRBD1|TRBJ1-3|few|TRBV6-1|17
CASSPSYRGYSGNTIYF
TGTGCCAGCAGCCCGTCCTACAGGGGTTACTCTGGAAACACCATATATTTT
>.|TRBJ1-2|.|TRBV7-9|13
CASSSREGDGYTF
TGTGCCAGCAGCTCCAGGGAAGGGGATGGCTACACCTTC
>TRBD1|TRBJ1-2|.|TRBV27|15
CASSLSMDRVKDYTF
TGTGCCAGCAGTTTATCCATGGACAGGGTAAAGGACTACACCTTC
>TRBD2|TRBJ2-5|.|TRBV20-1|15
CSARAASGRGETQYF
TGCAGTGCTAGAGCGGCTAGCGGGAGGGGAGAGACCCAGTACTTC
>.|TRBJ1-5|.|TRBV7-2|14
CASSLRGTLQPQHF
TGTGCCAGCAGCTTAAGGGGGACTCTACAGCCCCAGCATTTT
>TRBD2|TRBJ2-5|.|TRBV5-5|17
CASSFGLAGGYQETQYF
TGTGCCAGCAGCTTTGGACTAGCGGGAGGGTACCAAGAGACCCAGTACTTC
>.|TRBJ1-4|many|TRBV28|15
CASSFIGKGDEKLFF
TGTGCCAGCAGTTTTATTGGGAAAGGTGATGAAAAACTGTTTTTT
>.|TRBJ1-2|few|TRBV7-9|16
CASSSPGGVRHYGYTF
TGTGCCAGCAGCTCCCCGGGTGGGGTTCGTCACTATGGCTACACCTTC
>TRBD1|TRBJ2-7|few|TRBV12-3/TRBV12-4|15
CASSPLRDRFYEQYF
TGTGCCAGCAGTCCTCTCCGGGACAGGTTCTACGAGCAGTACTTC
>TRBD2|TRBJ2-7|few|TRBV2|16
CASTTRTSGRAYEQYF
TGTGCCAGCACTACGCGTACTAGCGGGAGGGCCTACGAGCAGTACTTC
>.|TRBJ2-2|.|TRBV10-3|13
CAIMTGLTGELFF
TGTGCCATCATGACGGGGCTTACCGGGGAGCTGTTTTTT
>.|TRBJ1-5|.|TRBV19|16
CASSLSGRGRFQPQHF
TGTGCCAGTAGCCTCAGCGGCAGGGGAAGGTTTCAGCCCCAGCATTTT